These 17 T cell receptor beta chains came from one sample sequenced in a study of blood T cell repertoires in COVID-19. Here immunoSEQ multiplex PCR was the method, and the copy in TCRdb shows in-frame clones only, minus some. Altogether 140,000 to 150,000 clones are present, about 87% being singletons, with the ten largest covering approximately 10%. Sequenced input: PBMCs or T cells enriched from blood (not recorded which). Receptors originate from a man aged 60-69 years who had recovered from COVID-19.

V and J are TRBV6-5 and TRBJ2-1, with D possibly TRBD2 on 6 matching bases. This CDR3 is built from 14 residues. CDR1 MNHEY and CDR2 SVGAGI come from the germline V gene. V was clipped by 7 bases and J by 0 bases, with 10 bases between them. The CDR3 sequence is CASMGGGSYNEQFF. The CDR3 nucleotides read TGTGCCAGCATGGGGGGAGGCTCCTACAATGAGCAGTTCTTC.

The J gene is TRBJ2-1, the V gene TRBV5-1, with D possibly matching TRBD1 (6 bases). This CDR3 is built from 16 residues. CDR1 and CDR2 from the germline V gene are SGHRS and YFSETQ. The V end was cut by 5 bases, the J end by 1 base, with 16 bases between. Here the CDR3 reads CASSPGWGTSYNEQFF. The CDR3 DNA follows: TGCGCCAGCAGTCCCGGTTGGGGGACATCCTACAATGAGCAGTTCTTC.

The chain links TRBV6-5 to TRBJ2-1; TRBD1 is a possible D gene (5 bases). CDR3 length: 13 amino acids. Germline V gene sequence: CDR1 MNHEY, CDR2 SVGAGI. Between the trimmed V and J ends, which lost 6 bases and 8 bases, there was a span of 14 bases. Here the CDR3 reads CASSLYRMDEQFF. DNA of the CDR3: TGTGCCAGCAGCCTTTACAGGATGGATGAGCAGTTCTTC.

The chain combines TRBV2 with TRBJ1-3, with TRBD1 matching over 9 bases. Germline V gene sequence: CDR1 SNHLY, CDR2 FYNNEI. The trim removed 6 bases at V and 1 base at J, leaving 4 bases unmatched. CDR3 length: 15 residues. In DNA, the CDR3 is TGTGCCAGCAGAGTAGGACAGGGGTCTGGAAACACCATATATTTT. Protein product: CASRVGQGSGNTIYF.

The V call is TRBV12-1, the J call TRBJ1-1; the table names TRBD1, a call not compared with the DNA. TRBV12-1 is assigned pseudogene status. This CDR3 has 15 amino acids. CDR3 loop: CASSLKRSGKSEAFF. CDR3 nucleotides: TGTGCCAGCAGCTTGAAGAGGTCAGGGAAATCTGAAGCTTTCTTT.

The chain is built from TRBV7-3 and TRBJ1-1; D is unresolved. This CDR3 has 13 residues. Between the trimmed V and J ends, which lost 5 bases and 1 base, there was a span of 8 bases. Germline CDR1 SGHTA, CDR2 FQGTGA. The CDR3 protein is CASSAAGNTEAFF. CDR3 nucleotide sequence: TGTGCCAGCAGCGCCGCCGGGAACACTGAAGCTTTCTTT.

This rearrangement joins TRBV30 to TRBJ2-7; D is unclear. The CDR3 sequence is 11 residues long. V was shortened by 0 bases and J by 3 bases, with 3 bases between the two germline ends. Germline lookup yields CDR1 GTSNPN and CDR2 SVGIG (reference sequence). DNA for the CDR3: TGTGCCTGGAGTGTACTCTACGAGCAGTACTTC. This gives the protein CAWSVLYEQYF.

The J gene is TRBJ1-3, the V gene TRBV9; the D is unclear. The CDR3 sequence is 12 residues long. Germline CDR1 is SGDLS and CDR2 is YYNGEE. Trimming cost V 7 bases and J 3 bases, with 8 bases left between them. The CDR3 sequence is CASDGVGNTIYF. CDR3 coding DNA: TGTGCCAGCGACGGGGTTGGAAACACCATATATTTT.

The chain couples TRBV29-1 to TRBJ2-7, with TRBD1 matching over 9 bases. The CDR3 runs to 15 residues. V lost 3 bases and J lost 1; bases outside the gene matches: 7. The V gene's germline CDR1 is SQVTM and CDR2 ANQGSEA. CDR3 nucleotide sequence: TGCAGCGTTGACGGTGACGACAGGGGGTCCTACGAGCAGTACTTC. This encodes CSVDGDDRGSYEQYF.

CDR3 coding DNA: TGTGCCAGCAGCTTAGTGTGGAGGGACGAGCAGTACTTC. Its protein is CASSLVWRDEQYF. The V call is TRBV7-2, the J call TRBJ2-7, with D tentatively TRBD2 (6 bases). This CDR3 is built from 13 residues. The germline V gene has CDR1 SGHTA and CDR2 FQGNSA. V was pared by 1 base and J by 5 bases, with 9 bases between.

The chain joins TRBV2 to TRBJ2-5; tentative D call: TRBD1 (6 bases). This CDR3 comprises 13 residues. Germline CDR1 and CDR2: SNHLY and FYNNEI. Trimming shortened V by 5 bases and J by 5 bases, and 12 bases separated the two germline ends. The CDR3 spells CASSKGEMETQYF. The CDR3 DNA reads as TGTGCCAGCAGTAAGGGGGAGATGGAGACCCAGTACTTC.

V gene TRBV7-9 combines with J gene TRBJ1-4, with D uncertain. This CDR3 is 15 amino acids long. Trimming pared 1 base from V and 5 bases from J, leaving 11 bases between. CDR1 is SEHNR and CDR2 is FQNEAQ in the germline V gene (reference sequence). The CDR3 reads CASSLVGRGNEKLFF. CDR3 sequence (DNA): TGTGCCAGCAGCTTAGTCGGACGGGGAAATGAAAAACTGTTTTTT. The full variable domain, with the rest looked up from reference TRBV7-9 and TRBJ1-4, is DTGVSQNPRHKITKRGQNVTFRCDPISEHNRLYWYRQTLGQGPEFLTYFQNEAQLEKSRLLSDRFSAERPKGSFSTLEIQRTEQGDSAMYLCASSLVGRGNEKLFFGSGTQLSVL.

This clone appeared once. The V and J genes are TRBV19 and TRBJ1-4, with no clear D. The germline V and J ends were trimmed by 10 bases and 8 bases, with 14 bases remaining between them. Germline-derived CDR1 and CDR2 are LNHDA and SQIVND (reference sequence). This CDR3 is 12 amino acids long. The CDR3 loop is CATQAPGEKLFF. The CDR3 DNA sequence: TGTGCCACCCAGGCCCCGGGGGAAAAACTGTTTTTT.

The genes are TRBV28 and TRBJ2-7; no reliable D call. Trimming removed 2 bases from V and 0 bases from J, with 8 bases in between. The CDR3 is 14 amino acids. CDR1 and CDR2 from the germline V gene are MDHEN and SYDVKM. The CDR3 protein is CASSLGLPSYEQYF. The DNA for the CDR3 is TGTGCCAGCAGTTTAGGGCTCCCCTCCTACGAGCAGTACTTC.

This clone was seen once. The gene calls are TRBV7-9 and TRBJ1-1; 8 bases are shared with TRBD1. The CDR3 has 16 residues. V dropped 5 bases and J dropped 1; count of bases not matched to a gene: 9. CDR1 is SEHNR and CDR2 is FQNEAQ in the germline V gene (reference sequence). This CDR3 is CASSRKGQGPNTEAFF. CDR3 DNA: TGTGCCAGCAGCCGCAAAGGACAGGGACCGAACACTGAAGCTTTCTTT.

The chain carries TRBV11-1 and TRBJ1-1; D not certain. CDR3 length: 14 residues. Trimming removed 4 bases from V and 1 base from J, with 10 bases in between. Germline V gives CDR1 SGHAT, CDR2 FQDESV (reference sequence). The CDR3 DNA sequence: TGTGCCAGCAGCTCGAGGCGGTCGAACACTGAAGCTTTCTTT. This translates into CASSSRRSNTEAFF.

The J gene is TRBJ1-3, the V gene TRBV5-1; 7 bases agree with TRBD1. Germline V lookup: CDR1 SGHRS, CDR2 YFSETQ. Trimming removed 2 bases from V and 3 bases from J; junction bases left unmatched: 5. The CDR3 totals 15 residues. DNA of the CDR3: TGCGCCAGCAGCTTACGACAGGGTAGTGGAAACACCATATATTTT. Encoded protein: CASSLRQGSGNTIYF.